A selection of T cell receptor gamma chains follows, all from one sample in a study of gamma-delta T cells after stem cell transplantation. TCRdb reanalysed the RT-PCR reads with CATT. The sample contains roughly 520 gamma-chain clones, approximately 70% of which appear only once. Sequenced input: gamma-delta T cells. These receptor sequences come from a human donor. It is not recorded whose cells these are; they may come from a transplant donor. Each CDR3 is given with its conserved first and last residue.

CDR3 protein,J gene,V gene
CALWEVQELGKKIKVF,TRGJP,TRGV9
CATWDGRKKLF,TRGJ1/TRGJ2,TRGV2
CALWEENYYKKLF,TRGJ1/TRGJ2,TRGV9
CALWEIQELGKKIKVF,TRGJP,TRGV9
CALWDKELGKKIKVF,TRGJP,TRGV9
CALWEGRKELGYYKKLF,TRGJ1/TRGJ2,TRGV9
CALWESELGKKIKVF,TRGJP,TRGV9
CATWDGGYYYKKLF,TRGJ1/TRGJ2,TRGV2
CALWEVQGYKKLF,TRGJ1/TRGJ2,TRGV9
CATWDGTRYKKLF,TRGJ1/TRGJ2,TRGV2
CATWDCPYSSDWIKTF,TRGJP2,TRGV2
CATWDRRNYKKLF,TRGJ1/TRGJ2,TRGV3
CATWDSSDWIKTF,TRGJP2,TRGV8
CALWEPQELGKKIKVF,TRGJP,TRGV9
CALWSQELGKKIKVF,TRGJP,TRGV9
CATWDGHIRDYKKLF,TRGJ1/TRGJ2,TRGV2
CATRFCNYYKKLF,TRGJ1/TRGJ2,TRGV4
CATWDRPGDWIKTF,TRGJP2,TRGV5
CATWDGRTFGYYKKLF,TRGJ1/TRGJ2,TRGV4